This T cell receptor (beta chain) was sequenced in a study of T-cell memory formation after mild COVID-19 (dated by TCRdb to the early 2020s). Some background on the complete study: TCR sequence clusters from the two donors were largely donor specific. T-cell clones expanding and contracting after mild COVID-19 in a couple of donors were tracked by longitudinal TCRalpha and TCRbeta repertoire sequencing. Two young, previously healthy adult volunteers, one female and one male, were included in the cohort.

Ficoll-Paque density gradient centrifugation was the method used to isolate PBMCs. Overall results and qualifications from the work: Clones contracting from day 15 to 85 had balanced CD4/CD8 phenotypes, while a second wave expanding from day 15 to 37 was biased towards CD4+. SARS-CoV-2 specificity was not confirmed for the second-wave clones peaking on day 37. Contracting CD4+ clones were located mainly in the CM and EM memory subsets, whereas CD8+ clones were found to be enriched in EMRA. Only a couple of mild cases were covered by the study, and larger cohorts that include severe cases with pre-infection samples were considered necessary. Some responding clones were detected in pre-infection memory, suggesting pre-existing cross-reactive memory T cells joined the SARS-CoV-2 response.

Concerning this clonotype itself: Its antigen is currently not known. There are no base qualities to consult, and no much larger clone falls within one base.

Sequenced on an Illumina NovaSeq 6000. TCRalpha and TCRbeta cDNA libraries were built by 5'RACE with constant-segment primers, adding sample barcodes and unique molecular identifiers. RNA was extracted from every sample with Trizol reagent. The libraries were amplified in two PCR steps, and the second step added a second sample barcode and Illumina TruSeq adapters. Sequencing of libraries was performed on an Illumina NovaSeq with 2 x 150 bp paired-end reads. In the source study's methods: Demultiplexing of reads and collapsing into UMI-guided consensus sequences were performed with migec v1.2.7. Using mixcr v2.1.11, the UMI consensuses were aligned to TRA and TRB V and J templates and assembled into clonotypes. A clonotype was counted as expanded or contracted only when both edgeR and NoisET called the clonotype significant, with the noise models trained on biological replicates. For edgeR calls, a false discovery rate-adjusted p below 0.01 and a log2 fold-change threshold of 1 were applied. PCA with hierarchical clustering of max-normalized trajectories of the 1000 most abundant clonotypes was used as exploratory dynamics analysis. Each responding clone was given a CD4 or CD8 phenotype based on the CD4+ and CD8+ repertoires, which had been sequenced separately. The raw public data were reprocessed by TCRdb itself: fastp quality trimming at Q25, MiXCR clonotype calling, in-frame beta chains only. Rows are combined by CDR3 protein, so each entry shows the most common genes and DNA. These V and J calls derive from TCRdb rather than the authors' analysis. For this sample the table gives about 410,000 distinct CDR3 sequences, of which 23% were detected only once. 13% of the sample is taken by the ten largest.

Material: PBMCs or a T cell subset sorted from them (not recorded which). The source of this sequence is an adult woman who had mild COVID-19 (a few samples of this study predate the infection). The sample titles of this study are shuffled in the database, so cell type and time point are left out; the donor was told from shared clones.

The DNA sequence is TGTGCCAGCAGCTTAGGACACGGTCAGCCCCAGCATTTT. The resulting protein is CASSLGHGQPQHF. The sequence joins TRBV7-6 to TRBJ1-5, with the identity of the D gene unclear. CDR1 and CDR2 were assigned from the germline V gene as SGHVS and FNYEAQ. From its cysteine to its phenylalanine, the CDR3 spans 13 amino acids. The entry retains the CDR3 DNA only, 39 bases that are in frame from base 1. V was cut back by 1 base and J by 6 bases, leaving a gap of 7 bases between them.